This T cell receptor beta chain appears in the sequencing data of a study of cytomegalovirus exposure and HLA in healthy donors. Study results and limitations: Researchers reported that a few CMV-associated chains were confirmed in vitro as CMV antigen-specific. Later examination showed HLA-associated TCR beta chains had greater clonal expansion than equally common others.

With 60 Vbeta and 13 Jbeta primers, the PCR was carried out. Assay: immunoSEQ multiplex PCR; the TCRdb copy retains only in-frame clones and omits some. The repertoire includes around 93,000 clones, roughly four fifths of them detected once, and roughly 3.4% sits in the top ten. This clone was seen only a few times. Its antigen remains unidentified. The V gene lost 8 bases and the J gene lost 7 bases, with 12 bases spanning the gap. CDR3 length equals 13 residues. Looked up from germline, CDR1 is MGHRA and CDR2 is YSYEKL. The chain employs TRBV4-1 and TRBJ1-6; D may be TRBD1 (5 bases). Input material: PBMCs. The TCR sequence derives from a man younger than 45 in good health and CMV-seropositive. CDR3 loop: CASATEGNSPLHF. The CDR3, as DNA: TGCGCCAGCGCGACGGAGGGGAATTCACCCCTCCACTTT.